This TCR beta chain was identified during a study of T cells in Graves' hyperthyroidism and ophthalmopathy. TCR beta CDR3 region amplification was performed from RNA transcripts. TCR CDR3 regions were first amplified by RT-PCR with HTBI primers. From the multiplex PCR reads, TCRdb called clonotypes with MiXCR, one entry per CDR3 protein. The sample lists about 210,000 distinct CDR3 sequences, 17% seen once, with 50% in the top ten. This clonotype occurred a few times. From more than 8 ml of fresh peripheral blood, PBMCs were isolated. Germline V lookup: CDR1 LGHNA, CDR2 YNFKEQ. Trimming took 0 bases from V and 1 from J, leaving 6 bases between them. The CDR3 has 14 amino acids.

Specimen: blood. The chain links TRBV4-2 to TRBJ1-1; no firm D call. This TCR was recovered from a man aged 50-59 years with Graves' hyperthyroidism. CDR3 nucleotide sequence: TGTGCCAGCAGCCAAGATCTGGGGAACACTGAAGCTTTCTTT. Protein sequence: CASSQDLGNTEAFF.